Each of the 8 T cell receptor beta chains below was sequenced from the same sample in a study of CD8+CD57+ T cells in acquired aplastic anemia. TCR beta VDJ combinations and CDR3 sequences were profiled from genomic DNA. One entry per CDR3 protein results from TCRdb running MiXCR on the reads. The profile shows just over 400,000 distinct CDR3 sequences, 65% to 80% of them singletons. What was sequenced was sorted CD4+, CD8+, or CD8+CD57+ T cells (not recorded which) from PBMCs. The receptors here all came from a human donor in good health, serving as a control.

Remarks on this clonotype: The conserved phenylalanine or tryptophan is not found at the CDR3 terminus, so this likely reflects a read error. The DNA is left out, because the CDR3 cannot be placed on it with certainty; the CDR3 is given as TCRdb lists it. V is TRBV9 and J is TRBJ2-3; the table names TRBD2, a call not compared with the DNA. Germline V gene sequence: CDR1 SGDLS, CDR2 YYNGEE. The CDR3 adds up to 14 amino acids, both ends counted. The CDR3: CASSVRTSGYTDNL.

This clonotype was counted only a few times. A much larger clonotype is one base distant, so this may be a read error. The chain has TRBV6-2 or TRBV6-3 and TRBJ2-7; TRBD1 aligns across 7 bases. The CDR3 is 14 amino acids. With V trimmed by 7 bases and J by 1 base, 7 bases remained unmatched. From germline, CDR1 is MNHEY and CDR2 SVGEGT. CDR3 sequence: CASKQTGTSYEQYF. CDR3 nucleotide sequence: TGTGCCAGCAAGCAGACAGGGACGTCCTACGAGCAGTACTTC.

This chain links TRBV10-3 with TRBJ2-3; TRBD2 aligns across 8 bases. The J segment lost 0 bases and the V segment lost 3 bases, leaving 8 bases of the junction unmatched. Per germline, CDR1 ENHRY and CDR2 SYGVKD. The CDR3 has 17 amino acids. The chain's CDR3 is CAISDVQRGTSTDTQYF. The CDR3 region has the DNA TGTGCCATCAGTGATGTCCAGCGGGGGACTAGCACAGATACGCAGTATTTT.

In the case of this clonotype: One end of the junction is discordant with germline, which a read error may explain. This rearrangement joins TRBV7-2 to TRBJ2-7; D not certain. The germline gives CDR1 SGHTA, CDR2 FQGNSA. This CDR3 comprises 12 residues. CDR3 loop: CASSSSQSAMYF. The CDR3 region has the DNA TGCGCCAGCAGCTCTTCTCAAAGCGCGATGTACTTC.

This clonotype has just a few counts. This chain joins TRBV6-6 and TRBJ1-2; D is perhaps TRBD1 (5 bases). The ends were cut back, 5 bases at V and 8 bases at J, with 18 bases in the middle. This CDR3 comprises 14 residues. The germline gives CDR1 MNHNY, CDR2 SVGAGI (reference sequence). CDR3 in amino acids: CASSPDGGRGGYTF. For the CDR3, the DNA is TGTGCCAGCAGTCCCGACGGGGGAAGAGGCGGCTACACCTTC.

The rearrangement links TRBV19 to TRBJ1-2; 10 nucleotides agree with TRBD1. V trimming: 6 bases; J trimming: 6 bases; junction bases outside the gene matches: 19. Germline V gives CDR1 LNHDA, CDR2 SQIVND (reference sequence). This CDR3 comprises 18 residues. In DNA form, the CDR3 reads TGTGCCAGTAGGGTAACAGGGGGCCCACCTGACAGGGGGCATGGCTACACCTTC. Translating it yields CASRVTGGPPDRGHGYTF.

V gene TRBV6-1 combines with J gene TRBJ2-1; the D gene is possibly TRBD1 (6 bases). The germline V and J ends were trimmed by 4 bases and 3 bases, with 19 bases remaining between them. The CDR3 spans 17 residues. Germline CDR1 reads MNHNS; CDR2 reads SASEGT. The CDR3 protein is CASSALRGWENYNEQFF. The CDR3 DNA reads TGTGCCAGCAGTGCGCTGAGGGGGTGGGAGAACTACAATGAGCAGTTCTTC.

A word on this clonotype: An end of the junction does not agree with germline; a read error may underlie this. The chain couples TRBV9 to TRBJ2-7; 7 nucleotides align to TRBD2. Looked up from germline, CDR1 is SGDLS and CDR2 is YYNGEE. The CDR3 runs 14 residues. The CDR3 DNA follows: TGTGCCAGCAGCGTAACGCGGGGGTGCAAAGAGACCCACTTC. Translation: CASSVTRGCKETHF.